Many counts were recorded for the clone carrying this T cell receptor (beta chain). Time point: newly diagnosed GD, antithyroid drugs for less than 3 months. RNA extracted from PBMCs served as the sequencing template. Combining iRepertoire HTBI primers with Arm-PCR of CDR3 regions, the authors built TCR beta libraries. TCRdb fed the multiplex PCR reads into MiXCR, producing one record per CDR3 protein. The sample contains hundreds of thousands of distinct CDR3 sequences, approximately 16% of which appear only once. The V and J ends lost 5 bases and 0 bases respectively, with 15 bases between them. Germline lookup yields CDR1 SGHRS and CDR2 YFSETQ. The CDR3 contains 15 residues. This record comes from a study of regulatory T cells in long-lasting Graves disease. Separately, the same data were catalogued under a study of T cells in Graves' hyperthyroidism and ophthalmopathy. As reported in that work: Blood also contained most expanded thyroid clonotypes above 0.001. Separation of ophthalmopathy from stable hyperthyroidism was achieved by a 13 V-J model.

V usage is TRBV5-1 and J usage is TRBJ2-7, with D perhaps matching TRBD1 or TRBD2 (5 bases each). This specimen consisted of peripheral blood mononuclear cells (PBMCs), obtained at new diagnosis, from a patient treated with antithyroid drugs. The receptor's source is a man in his late teens or twenties with Graves disease. The CDR3 DNA is TGCGCCAGCAGTCCGGAAGGTGGGGGCTCCTACGAGCAGTACTTC. The encoded protein is CASSPEGGGSYEQYF.